This T cell receptor (beta chain) was sequenced in a study of T cells after yellow fever vaccination. Study observations and caveats: Abundant contaminating clonotypes from the bulk population could appear in FACS-sorted repertoires. Post-booster samples contained most primary-vaccination clones (approximately 95% CD4, 88% CD8). The secondary response showed a weaker magnitude and a faster peak, day 5 versus 15.

This clonotype has only one observation. As yet, its antigen is unknown. Trimming took off 1 base at V and 7 bases at J, with 10 bases between the two ends. This CDR3 has 13 amino acids. CDR1 and CDR2 (germline): LGHNA, YNFKEQ. They built TCR cDNA with 5'RACE template switching, a step that put in a universal primer site and UMIs. A single record per CDR3 protein comes from TCRdb applying MiXCR to the 5' RACE reads. The table lists some 200,000 distinct CDR3 sequences, 9.5% to 11% of them singletons. The sequence came from a man between 18 and 29 years old who received the YFV17D yellow fever vaccine. J is TRBJ1-1 and V is TRBV4-2, with D possibly being TRBD1 (5 bases). The sample consisted of CD8+ T cells sorted from PBMCs, taken 15 days after the yellow fever booster vaccination. The CDR3 loop reads CASSQGGVLEAFF. Written as DNA, the CDR3 is TGTGCCAGCAGCCAAGGGGGGGTTCTTGAAGCTTTCTTT.